The following is a T cell receptor (beta chain) sequence with its context. Antigen specificity is unknown. This sample is part of a study of T cells expressing NK-cell markers. Study overall: Sorted T-cell subsets CD3+CD56+NKG2C+, CD3+CD56+NKG2C- and CD3+CD56-NKG2C+ were TCR beta-sequenced.

General observations from the study: A range of roughly 1.0-8% of CD8+ T cells consisted of dominant NKG2C+ clonotypes in roughly 6 donors.

Each CDR3 protein gets one entry in TCRdb, which reprocessed the 5' RACE reads and gives no DNA. Its table records some 600,000 distinct CDR3 sequences. The source is a man younger than 30 in good health. The sequenced sample consisted of blood T cells: a sorted CD56 or NKG2C T cell subset, CD4+ or CD8+ T cells, or bulk PBMC T cells (not recorded which).

The CDR3 here is CSARDWVPGPPTNEKLFF. V gene TRBV20-1 combines with J gene TRBJ1-4. The CDR3 spans 18 residues. Germline loops: CDR1 DFQATT, CDR2 SNEGSKA (reference sequence).